Below are 10 T cell receptor beta chains sequenced from a single sample in a study of shared clonotypes between healthy human individuals. Produced via immunoSEQ multiplex PCR; TCRdb's table is partial and in-frame only. The sample shows roughly 1 million clones, about 75% of them seen only once. The sequenced sample was memory CD4+ T cells sorted from blood. As for subset: CD45RA-negative fraction. Receptors originate from a man younger than 35 in good health.

This clone was detected only once. CDR3 nucleotides: TGTGCCAGCAGAACGGTCCAAAACATTCAGTACTTC. It translates to CASRTVQNIQYF. The chain employs TRBV2 and TRBJ2-4, with D uncertain. Germline CDR1 is SNHLY and CDR2 is FYNNEI. This CDR3 comprises 12 residues. V lost 6 bases to trimming and J lost 5 bases, with 8 bases between them. The entire variable domain, with the rest obtained from reference TRBV2 and TRBJ2-4, is as follows: EPEVTQTPSHQVTQMGQEVILRCVPISNHLYFYWYRQILGQKVEFLVSFYNNEISEKSEIFDDQFSVERPDGSNFTLKIRSTKLEDSAMYFCASRTVQNIQYFGAGTRLSVL.

The CDR3 region is CASNGGGQAQETQYF. The CDR3 DNA reads as TGCGCCAGCAACGGTGGTGGTCAGGCCCAAGAGACCCAGTACTTC. V usage is TRBV5-1 and J usage is TRBJ2-5; no reliable D call. The V gene's germline CDR1 is SGHRS and CDR2 YFSETQ. The V end lost 6 bases, the J end lost 1 base, and 16 bases lay between the germline ends. The CDR3 covers 15 residues.

In this sample, this clone turned up once. The chain carries TRBV11-2 and TRBJ2-3; TRBD1 might be the D (6 bases). Germline V gene lookup returns CDR1 SGHAT and CDR2 FQNNGV. Trimming took off 5 bases at V and 2 bases at J, with 14 bases between the two ends. This CDR3 comprises 15 residues. The CDR3 reads CASSPRGGPTDTQYF. The CDR3 DNA follows: TGTGCCAGCAGCCCCCGTGGGGGCCCCACAGATACGCAGTATTTT.

The chain combines TRBV10-3 with TRBJ2-7; the match to TRBD2 covers 7 bases. The CDR3 extends over 13 amino acids. Germline values: CDR1 ENHRY, CDR2 SYGVKD. Unmatched junction bases numbered 8, after V lost 10 bases and J lost 2 bases. Written as DNA, the CDR3 is TGTGCCACCATGGGGAGGGAGGCCTACGAGCAGTACTTC. It encodes CATMGREAYEQYF.

The rearrangement joins TRBV5-6 to TRBJ1-2; perhaps TRBD1 as D (5 bases). The CDR3 has 14 residues. Germline V CDR1 and CDR2: SGHDT, YYEEEE. The V gene lost 4 bases and the J gene lost 5 bases, with 15 bases spanning the gap. DNA of the CDR3: TGTGCCAGCAGCCAGACAGAGACTCTTTATGGCTACACCTTC. The encoded protein is CASSQTETLYGYTF.

The J gene is TRBJ2-5, the V gene TRBV7-8; D is uncertain. Trimming pared 8 bases from V and 1 base from J, leaving 11 bases between. CDR1 and CDR2 (germline): SGHVS, FQNEAQ. This CDR3 contains 13 residues. This CDR3 is CASRLGVQETQYF. The DNA of the CDR3 is TGTGCCAGCCGTCTCGGCGTCCAAGAGACCCAGTACTTC.

CDR3 region: CASSRPGTTGGELFF. DNA of the CDR3: TGCGCCAGCAGCCGACCCGGGACAACGGGCGGGGAGCTGTTTTTT. The V and J genes are TRBV4-1 and TRBJ2-2; D is perhaps TRBD1 (6 bases). Looked up from germline, CDR1 is MGHRA and CDR2 is YSYEKL. V lost 4 bases, J lost 7 bases, and 16 bases lay in between. The CDR3 loop spans 15 amino acids.

About this clone itself: At one end, the junction sequence differs from germline, possibly due to a read error. The V gene is TRBV10-1, the J gene TRBJ2-1; D not certain. From germline, CDR1 is WNHNN and CDR2 SYGVQD (reference sequence). The CDR3 runs 11 residues. CDR3 sequence reads: CASSEYSEQFF. Here the CDR3 DNA reads TGCGCCAGCAGTGAGTACAGTGAGCAGTTCTTC.

The chain carries TRBV7-9 and TRBJ1-4, with D tentatively TRBD1 (5 bases). The CDR3 spans 17 residues. V was cut by 1 base and J by 1 base, with 13 bases left in between. Germline CDR1 reads SEHNR; CDR2 reads FQNEAQ (reference sequence). The CDR3 spells CASSLGSQGLTNEKLFF. The CDR3 coding sequence is TGTGCCAGCAGCTTAGGATCCCAGGGTTTAACTAATGAAAAACTGTTTTTT.

The chain employs TRBV2 and TRBJ1-3, with a weak D call TRBD1 (5 bases). CDR1 is SNHLY and CDR2 is FYNNEI in the germline V gene. This CDR3 spans 12 amino acids. V was pared by 7 bases and J by 3 bases, with 7 bases between. The CDR3: CASKGDGNTIYF. Here the CDR3 DNA reads TGTGCCAGCAAAGGGGATGGAAACACCATATATTTT.